The source of this T cell receptor (beta chain) is a study of T cells in Graves' hyperthyroidism and ophthalmopathy. The wider study: Peripheral blood was drawn at first diagnosis, prior to all treatment.

The PBMCs had their origin in about 9.7 ml of fresh peripheral blood. Using RNA transcripts as the source, TCR beta CDR3 regions were amplified. Primed by the HTBI set, a first-round RT-PCR was run on the TCR CDR3. TCRdb ran MiXCR on the multiplex PCR reads and lists one entry per CDR3 protein. The sample lists about 720,000 distinct CDR3 sequences, less than 20% occurring once. There are many counts of this clonotype. The germline V and J ends were trimmed by 7 bases and 1 base, with 13 bases remaining between them. The CDR3 covers 14 residues. CDR1 is MNHNS and CDR2 is SASEGT in the germline V gene. The rearrangement joins TRBV6-1 to TRBJ1-1; no definite D call. Sequenced sample: blood. The sequence was obtained from a man aged 18 to 35 with Graves' hyperthyroidism. CDR3 amino acids: CASNSGRQNTEAFF. In nucleotides, the CDR3 is TGTGCCAGCAACTCTGGCCGGCAGAACACTGAAGCTTTCTTT.